This is a list of T cell receptor beta chains from one sample in a study of response to subunit inactivated influenza vaccine. TCRdb recomputed calls from the RT-PCR reads with MiXCR, one row per CDR3 protein. The sample carries 600,000 to 850,000 distinct CDR3 sequences, approximately 15% recorded once. Sequences were derived from PBMCs from blood, sampled less than 15 days before vaccination. The source is a man aged 45-60 years who received an inactivated influenza vaccine. CDR3s include the opening cysteine and the closing phenylalanine or tryptophan. The D gene is left open where the match is weak. Size is stated for part of the rows, as once, few or many counts, or as a class when the clone is expanded.

d_call	v_call	j_call	clone_size	cdr3_nt	cdr3_aa
NA	TRBV7-8	TRBJ1-1	few	TGTGCCAGCAGCCCACACTGGGCCGAGGTGAACACTGAAGCTTTCTTT	CASSPHWAEVNTEAFF
NA	TRBV4-1	TRBJ1-1	few	TGCGCCAGCAGCCAAGAAAACGATGTGCGCACCCAAAACACTGAAGCTTTCTTT	CASSQENDVRTQNTEAFF
NA	TRBV7-9	TRBJ2-1	NA	TGTGCCAGCAGCTCCCCCGTGAAGCAGTCCTACAATGAGCAGTTCTTC	CASSSPVKQSYNEQFF
NA	TRBV20-1	TRBJ1-1	few	TGCAGTGCGCCTGGGACCACTGAAGCTTTCTTT	CSAPGTTEAFF
TRBD2	TRBV20-1	TRBJ2-5	many	TGCAGTGCTAGAGATCTAGGGACTACGCAAGAGACCCAGTACTTC	CSARDLGTTQETQYF
TRBD1	TRBV10-1	TRBJ1-2	many	TGCGCCAGCAGCCAAGGGACAGCCTATGGCTACACCTTC	CASSQGTAYGYTF
TRBD2	TRBV7-2	TRBJ2-7	NA	TGTGCCAGCAGTCCAGCCCGGGGGGTCTACGAGCAGTACTTC	CASSPARGVYEQYF
TRBD2	TRBV7-2	TRBJ2-5	NA	TGTGCCAGCAGCCGGGCGGGAGGGCCTGTAGAGACCCAGTACTTC	CASSRAGGPVETQYF
NA	TRBV20-1	TRBJ2-7	NA	TGCAGTGCTGGACGGCCCCAGTTCTACGAGCAGTACTTC	CSAGRPQFYEQYF
TRBD2	TRBV6-1	TRBJ2-1	many	TGTGCCAGCAGTGAAGCCCGGGGGGGGAGCAATGAGCAGTTCTTC	CASSEARGGSNEQFF
TRBD1	TRBV12-3/TRBV12-4	TRBJ2-7	NA	TGTGCCAGCAGCCAGATTGGTGGACAGGGGTTCTACGAGCAGTACTTC	CASSQIGGQGFYEQYF
NA	TRBV6-2/TRBV6-3	TRBJ2-7	NA	TGTGCCAGCAGTCGCTTGGCAGGGTCACCCTACGAGCAGTACTTC	CASSRLAGSPYEQYF
TRBD2	TRBV27	TRBJ2-7	NA	TGTGCCAGCAGGGCCAGCGGGAACTACGAGCAGTACTTC	CASRASGNYEQYF
NA	TRBV7-9	TRBJ2-5	few	TGTGCCAGCAGCCCCAGGGTTGTCTTTGAGACCCAGTACTTC	CASSPRVVFETQYF
TRBD1	TRBV5-1	TRBJ1-4	many	TGCGCCAGCAGCGCTGGGACAGCAACTAATGAAAAACTGTTTTTT	CASSAGTATNEKLFF
NA	TRBV7-2	TRBJ1-1	few	TGTGCCAGCAGGCCCACCCACACTGAAGCTTTCTTT	CASRPTHTEAFF
NA	TRBV29-1	TRBJ2-3	NA	TGCAGCGTCACTCCGGTCAGGGGAGGGGGCACAGATACGCAGTATTTT	CSVTPVRGGGTDTQYF
NA	TRBV12-3/TRBV12-4	TRBJ2-7	NA	TGTGCCAGCAGTTCCTTCAAGGGGGGCGCTAGCTCCTACGAGCAGTACTTC	CASSSFKGGASSYEQYF
TRBD2	TRBV7-3	TRBJ2-5	few	TGTGCCAGCAGCTCGGGGGGGCGACCTAAACAAGAGACCCAGTACTTC	CASSSGGRPKQETQYF
NA	TRBV7-9	TRBJ2-7	NA	TGTGCCAGCAGCCTACGCGGGCTATACTACGAGCAGTACTTC	CASSLRGLYYEQYF
TRBD1	TRBV9	TRBJ2-3	NA	TGTGCCAGCAGCCCAGTCACAGGGGCGAGCACAGATACGCAGTATTTT	CASSPVTGASTDTQYF
NA	TRBV7-9	TRBJ2-1	many	TGTGCCAGCAGCTTACGCGGGCGGCACAATGAGCAGTTCTTC	CASSLRGRHNEQFF
TRBD1	TRBV28	TRBJ2-7	NA	TGTGCCAGCAGTCCCTGGACAGGGGCCACCAAGGGTTACGAGCAGTACTTC	CASSPWTGATKGYEQYF
NA	TRBV12-3/TRBV12-4	TRBJ1-3	NA	TGTGCCAGCAGCGACACGGGACGGTACTCTGGAAACACCATATATTTT	CASSDTGRYSGNTIYF
NA	TRBV11-1	TRBJ2-5	many	TGTGCCAGCAGCTCTCGGAGCCGTGAGACCCAGTACTTC	CASSSRSRETQYF